Below, 27 T cell receptor beta chains from the same sample are listed, as sequenced in a study of blood T cell repertoires in COVID-19. Here immunoSEQ multiplex PCR was the method, and the copy in TCRdb shows in-frame clones only, minus some. The sample records a few hundred thousand clones, more than 75% being singletons. The sequencing input was PBMCs or T cells enriched from blood (not recorded which). The receptors stem from a woman aged 45-65 years who had been exposed to COVID-19.

The chain couples TRBV13 to TRBJ2-7, with 8 bases fitting TRBD2. The V segment lost 9 bases and the J segment 0 bases; nucleotides outside the gene matches: 7. The germline gives CDR1 PRHDT, CDR2 FYEKMQ (reference sequence). This CDR3 is 14 amino acids long. The CDR3 coding sequence is TGTGCCAGTACTAGCGGAACGCACTCCTACGAGCAGTACTTC. Translated: CASTSGTHSYEQYF.

V usage is TRBV24-1 and J usage is TRBJ1-5; D gene uncertain. CDR3 length equals 15 residues. V was clipped by 4 bases and J by 7 bases, with 16 bases between them. CDR1 is KGHDR and CDR2 is SFDVKD in the germline V gene. The CDR3 is CATSDPDSEGQPQHF. Here the CDR3 DNA reads TGTGCCACCAGTGACCCGGACTCAGAGGGACAGCCCCAGCATTTT.

This chain links TRBV28 with TRBJ1-1; 9 nucleotides match TRBD1. The V segment lost 6 bases and the J segment 1 base; nucleotides outside the gene matches: 6. Germline CDR1 reads MDHEN; CDR2 reads SYDVKM. The CDR3 loop spans 15 amino acids. CDR3 nucleotide sequence: TGTGCCAGCAGAAAGACAGGGGGTTGGAACACTGAAGCTTTCTTT. Residues: CASRKTGGWNTEAFF.

The chain is built from TRBV9 and TRBJ1-1, with 9 bases matching TRBD1. Trimming at V came to 1 base and at J to 5 bases, leaving 6 bases not matched to a gene. CDR3 length: 15 amino acids. Germline V gene lookup returns CDR1 SGDLS and CDR2 YYNGEE. CDR3 nucleotide sequence: TGTGCCAGCAGCGTATTAGGGGACAGGGTAACTGAAGCTTTCTTT. Amino acids: CASSVLGDRVTEAFF.

The chain carries TRBV19 and TRBJ1-4; the D gene is possibly TRBD1 (6 bases). The germline CDR1 and CDR2 sequences are LNHDA and SQIVND (reference sequence). V dropped 10 bases and J dropped 5 bases, with 20 bases sitting between them. The CDR3 loop spans 15 amino acids. The CDR3 nucleotides are TGTGCCATCACGCCCACAGGGCCCTTCAATGAAAAACTGTTTTTT. Residues: CAITPTGPFNEKLFF.

This chain links TRBV10-3 with TRBJ1-1; TRBD1 matches at 8 bases. Germline-derived CDR1 and CDR2 are ENHRY and SYGVKD. The length of the CDR3 is 16 residues. Germline trimming cut 4 bases from V and 3 bases from J; bases unmatched to any gene: 10. The CDR3 protein is CAISALTGAKDTEAFF. In DNA form, the CDR3 reads TGTGCCATCAGTGCGCTGACAGGGGCAAAGGACACTGAAGCTTTCTTT.

This clone was detected only once. The CDR3 is CASSLAGKAEAFF. CDR3 in DNA: TGTGCCAGCAGCTTGGCAGGGAAGGCGGAAGCTTTCTTT. V gene TRBV5-5 combines with J gene TRBJ1-1; maybe TRBD1 (5 bases). The CDR3 totals 13 residues. Trimming removed 0 bases at V and 8 bases at J, with 11 bases between. Germline assignment: CDR1 SGHKS and CDR2 YYEKEE (reference sequence). Together with reference TRBV5-5 and TRBJ1-1, the CDR3 gives the full variable domain: DAGVTQSPTHLIKTRGQQVTLRCSPISGHKSVSWYQQVLGQGPQFIFQYYEKEERGRGNFPDRFSARQFPNYSSELNVNALLLGDSALYLCASSLAGKAEAFFGQGTRLTVV.

In this sample, this clone turned up once. The V and J genes are TRBV5-4 and TRBJ2-1; D may be TRBD2 (5 bases). This CDR3 has 15 amino acids. The V end lost 3 bases, the J end lost 0 bases, and 10 bases lay between the germline ends. Germline-derived CDR1 and CDR2 are SGHNT and YYREEE (reference sequence). CDR3 coding DNA: TGTGCCAGCAGCTGGGAGAGAAGCTCCTACAATGAGCAGTTCTTC. It specifies CASSWERSSYNEQFF. The full variable domain, in which reference TRBV5-4 and TRBJ2-1 provide the parts outside the CDR3, is ETGVTQSPTHLIKTRGQQVTLRCSSQSGHNTVSWYQQALGQGPQFIFQYYREEENGRGNFPPRFSGLQFPNYSSELNVNALELDDSALYLCASSWERSSYNEQFFGPGTRLTVL.

The gene calls are TRBV19 and TRBJ1-5; D is possibly TRBD1 (5 bases). V lost 4 bases, J lost 2 bases, and 9 bases lay in between. The germline V gene encodes CDR1 LNHDA and CDR2 SQIVND (reference sequence). This CDR3 comprises 14 residues. CDR3 DNA sequence: TGTGCCAGTAGTACCGGACAAGGCAATCAGCCCCAGCATTTT. Residues: CASSTGQGNQPQHF. The complete variable domain, with remaining parts taken from reference TRBV19 and TRBJ1-5, reads DGGITQSPKYLFRKEGQNVTLSCEQNLNHDAMYWYRQDPGQGLRLIYYSQIVNDFQKGDIAEGYSVSREKKESFPLTVTSAQKNPTAFYLCASSTGQGNQPQHFGDGTRLSIL.

This clone occurred many times. The chain is built from TRBV29-1 and TRBJ1-2; 7 bases align to TRBD1. Germline values: CDR1 SQVTM, CDR2 ANQGSEA. V lost 0 bases and J lost 4; bases outside the gene matches: 2. CDR3 size: 13 residues. The CDR3 region is CSVEEGGGYGYTF. Written as DNA, the CDR3 is TGCAGCGTTGAAGAAGGGGGCGGCTATGGCTACACCTTC.

V usage is TRBV7-2 and J usage is TRBJ1-5; 7 bases map to TRBD1. Per germline, CDR1 SGHTA and CDR2 FQGNSA. CDR3 length equals 14 residues. V lost 2 bases, J lost 7 bases, and 5 bases stayed unmatched. CDR3 bases: TGTGCCAGCAGCTTAAAGGGGGCACGACAGCCCCAGCATTTT. Its translation is CASSLKGARQPQHF. Filled out from reference TRBV7-2 and TRBJ1-5, the complete variable domain reads GAGVSQSPSNKVTEKGKDVELRCDPISGHTALYWYRQSLGQGLEFLIYFQGNSAPDKSGLPSDRFSAERTGGSVSTLTIQRTQQEDSAVYLCASSLKGARQPQHFGDGTRLSIL.

This clone appeared once. The chain has TRBV11-3 and TRBJ1-1; D remains unclear. V was cut by 3 bases and J by 9 bases, with 8 bases left in between. Germline CDR1 and CDR2: SGHNT and YENEEA. This CDR3 spans 11 amino acids. In DNA form, the CDR3 reads TGTGCCAGCAGCTTGCGAGGGCAAGCTTTCTTT. This sequence encodes CASSLRGQAFF.

CDR3 in DNA: TGTGCCATCAGTCCGGACAGGGTGGGAGGCTACACCTTC. Translation: CAISPDRVGGYTF. J is TRBJ1-2 and V is TRBV10-3; TRBD1 matches at 8 bases. This CDR3 is 13 amino acids long. V lost 5 bases to trimming and J lost 8 bases; unmatched junction nucleotides: 7. Germline values: CDR1 ENHRY, CDR2 SYGVKD.

This clone was detected once. The chain joins TRBV9 to TRBJ2-1, with 9 nucleotides matching TRBD2. With V trimmed by 4 bases and J by 7 bases, 12 bases remained unmatched. Germline V gene lookup returns CDR1 SGDLS and CDR2 YYNGEE. The CDR3 has 16 amino acids. The DNA of the CDR3 is TGTGCCAGCAGCCGCAAAGCGGGGGGAGTAGGGAATGAGCAGTTCTTC. Protein sequence: CASSRKAGGVGNEQFF. Looking up the rest from reference TRBV9 and TRBJ2-1 gives the full variable domain: DSGVTQTPKHLITATGQRVTLRCSPRSGDLSVYWYQQSLDQGLQFLIQYYNGEERAKGNILERFSAQQFPDLHSELNLSSLELGDSALYFCASSRKAGGVGNEQFFGPGTRLTVL.

The V call is TRBV7-2, the J call TRBJ1-5, with 8 bases lining up with TRBD1. V gave up 4 bases and J gave up 4 bases; unmatched junction bases: 6. The CDR3 spans 15 residues. Looked up from germline, CDR1 is SGHTA and CDR2 is FQGNSA. The CDR3 sequence: CASSSGTGRNQPQHF. The DNA for the CDR3 is TGTGCCAGCAGCTCAGGGACAGGTAGGAATCAGCCCCAGCATTTT.

This clone has just a few counts. This sequence joins TRBV27 and TRBJ2-5; 9 bases map to TRBD1. The CDR3 sequence is 14 residues long. Trimming at V came to 6 bases and at J to 4 bases, leaving 6 bases not matched to a gene. Germline-derived CDR1 and CDR2 are MNHEY and SMNVEV (reference sequence). CDR3 loop: CASSPGQGRETQYF. CDR3 nucleotide sequence: TGTGCCAGCAGCCCCGGACAGGGGCGAGAGACCCAGTACTTC.

V usage is TRBV29-1 and J usage is TRBJ1-2, with D hard to call. The CDR3 runs 12 residues. CDR1 SQVTM and CDR2 ANQGSEA come from the germline V gene. The V end was cut by 7 bases, the J end by 6 bases, with 15 bases between. This CDR3 is CSGNSGEDGYTF. As DNA, the CDR3 is TGCAGCGGTAACAGTGGGGAGGATGGCTACACCTTC.

The rearrangement joins TRBV11-2 to TRBJ2-5, with TRBD2 identical over 11 bases. With 1 base clipped from V and 2 bases from J, the junction kept 6 bases outside the gene matches. The CDR3 sequence is 17 residues long. Germline assignment: CDR1 SGHAT and CDR2 FQNNGV. This CDR3 is CASSLGSSGGQQETQYF. DNA for the CDR3: TGTGCCAGCAGCTTAGGGTCTAGCGGGGGGCAGCAAGAGACCCAGTACTTC.

The chain's CDR3 is CASSPSRTGAIAGYTF. CDR3 coding DNA: TGTGCCAGCAGTCCCTCGAGAACAGGGGCCATAGCAGGCTACACCTTC. The chain employs TRBV27 and TRBJ1-2; 7 positions match TRBD1. V dropped 5 bases and J dropped 8; count of bases not matched to a gene: 17. The CDR3 length is 16 residues. Germline lookup yields CDR1 MNHEY and CDR2 SMNVEV (reference sequence).

The rearrangement links TRBV28 to TRBJ2-1; 9 bases fit TRBD2. The CDR3 has 18 residues. Germline CDR1 reads MDHEN; CDR2 reads SYDVKM. V shed 5 bases, J shed 10 bases, and the junction held 21 bases outside the gene matches. CDR3 amino acids: CASSPLVMGGGAPWEQFF. DNA of the CDR3: TGTGCCAGCAGTCCACTTGTTATGGGCGGGGGGGCCCCTTGGGAGCAGTTCTTC.

The genes are TRBV5-4 and TRBJ1-3, with D possibly TRBD1 on 5 matching bases. Trimming cost V 4 bases and J 2 bases, with 13 bases left between them. Germline V CDR1 and CDR2: SGHNT, YYREEE (reference sequence). The CDR3 is 15 residues long. The CDR3 coding sequence is TGTGCCAGCAGCCTCGGGGGAAATACTGGAAACACCATATATTTT. Its protein product is CASSLGGNTGNTIYF.

The V gene is TRBV5-4, the J gene TRBJ1-2; a possible D gene is TRBD1 (6 bases). V gave up 0 bases and J gave up 8 bases, with 14 bases separating them. This CDR3 has 14 amino acids. The V gene's germline CDR1 is SGHNT and CDR2 YYREEE (reference sequence). CDR3 nucleotides: TGTGCCAGCAGCTTGGCCAGGGGCTTGCGGGGCTACACCTTC. This gives the protein CASSLARGLRGYTF.

V and J are TRBV18 and TRBJ1-2, with no clear D. CDR3 length equals 15 residues. V was trimmed by 3 bases and J by 7 bases, leaving 18 bases between them. Per the germline V gene, CDR1 is KGHSH and CDR2 is LQKENI. For the CDR3, the DNA is TGTGCCAGCTCACCGAGAGGCAGACCTCAGACTGGCTACACCTTC. This encodes CASSPRGRPQTGYTF.

Remarks on this clone: This CDR3 is also generated by other DNA sequences in the sample. This chain joins TRBV5-1 and TRBJ1-6; 9 bases map to TRBD1. Germline V CDR1 and CDR2: SGHRS, YFSETQ. Germline trimming cut 4 bases from V and 10 bases from J; bases unmatched to any gene: 6. This CDR3 spans 14 amino acids. For the CDR3, the DNA is TGCGCCAGCAGCCTGGGACAGGGTGGCTCACCCCTCCACTTT. Translation gives CASSLGQGGSPLHF.

V is TRBV7-6 and J is TRBJ2-1, with D possibly being TRBD2 (5 bases). The V and J ends lost 1 base and 6 bases respectively, with 19 bases between them. The CDR3 consists of 17 residues. CDR1 SGHVS and CDR2 FNYEAQ come from the germline V gene. The CDR3 spells CASSLVPWESVRNEQFF. The CDR3 DNA follows: TGTGCCAGCAGCTTAGTACCCTGGGAGTCGGTACGCAATGAGCAGTTCTTC.

The chain combines TRBV28 with TRBJ2-1; D unresolved. The CDR3 consists of 14 residues. Trimming removed 3 bases at V and 1 base at J, with 7 bases between. The germline CDR1 and CDR2 sequences are MDHEN and SYDVKM. The CDR3 DNA reads TGTGCCAGCAGTTTGGGCCCTTCCTACAATGAGCAGTTCTTC. It specifies CASSLGPSYNEQFF. Drawing the rest from reference TRBV28 and TRBJ2-1, the complete variable domain is DVKVTQSSRYLVKRTGEKVFLECVQDMDHENMFWYRQDPGLGLRLIYFSYDVKMKEKGDIPEGYSVSREKKERFSLILESASTNQTSMYLCASSLGPSYNEQFFGPGTRLTVL.

The chain couples TRBV10-3 to TRBJ2-1; 8 nucleotides align to TRBD1. The germline V gene has CDR1 ENHRY and CDR2 SYGVKD. This CDR3 has 16 residues. V shed 4 bases, J shed 2 bases, and the junction held 7 bases outside the gene matches. The CDR3 sequence: CAISAGTGETYNEQFF. In DNA, the CDR3 is TGTGCCATCAGTGCCGGGACAGGTGAGACCTACAATGAGCAGTTCTTC.